This T cell receptor beta chain was retrieved from a study of radiation and T cells in renal cell carcinoma. Specified time point: baseline pretreatment blood. Noted treatment: 15 Gy SBRT to primary tumor, nephrectomy 4 weeks later. Blood was sampled at baseline, 2 weeks and 4 weeks after SBRT. Trimming removed 2 bases from V and 3 bases from J; junction bases left unmatched: 5. Germline lookup yields CDR1 SGHTA and CDR2 FQGNSA. The CDR3 loop spans 17 amino acids. Notes on the study in general: Top tumor clonotypes rose in blood 2 weeks post-radiation, then contracted. Pretreatment tumor biopsies were lacking, so baseline clonotypes are unknown.

Profiled with immunoSEQ multiplex PCR; TCRdb holds only in-frame clones, not every one. The table records about 50,000 clones, 83% of them present only once. As regards this clone: Its target is not known.

V usage is TRBV7-2 and J usage is TRBJ2-1, with 12 positions matching TRBD2. The source material was blood, sampled from a patient whose treatment included radiotherapy and nephrectomy. The TCR comes from a woman between 70 and 85 years old with renal cell carcinoma. DNA of the CDR3: TGTGCCAGCAGCTTATCAGCACTAGCGGGAGGCTACAATGAGCAGTTCTTC. Its protein product is CASSLSALAGGYNEQFF.